This entry lists 9 T cell receptor beta chains sequenced from one sample in a study of shared clonotypes between healthy human individuals. Assay used: immunoSEQ multiplex PCR; TCRdb lists only in-frame clones, some missing. The table has about 530,000 clones, around 96% seen once. The sample consisted of naive CD4+ T cells sorted from blood. Regarding subset: CD45RA+ positively selected. The receptor source for this set is a woman between 25 and 40 years old in good health.

V is TRBV18 and J is TRBJ2-2, with a weak D call TRBD2 (5 bases). V lost 1 base to trimming and J lost 1 base, with 13 bases between them. The V gene's germline CDR1 is KGHSH and CDR2 LQKENI. The CDR3 totals 17 residues. The CDR3 DNA sequence: TGTGCCAGCTCACCACTTAATTTACGGGGGAACACCGGGGAGCTGTTTTTT. Protein: CASSPLNLRGNTGELFF.

This rearrangement joins TRBV4-1 to TRBJ2-1, with D unclear. V was shortened by 1 base and J by 2 bases, with 6 bases between the two germline ends. Germline V lookup: CDR1 MGHRA, CDR2 YSYEKL. CDR3 length equals 14 residues. CDR3 nucleotide sequence: TGCGCCAGCAGCCAAGGTGAGGCCTACAATGAGCAGTTCTTC. Translated: CASSQGEAYNEQFF.

The chain joins TRBV29-1 to TRBJ2-1; D ambiguous. Trimming left V 6 bases short and J 8 bases short, with 14 bases between. This CDR3 has 12 residues. The germline gives CDR1 SQVTM, CDR2 ANQGSEA. CDR3 in amino acids: CSVRRTGDEQFF. In nucleotides, the CDR3 is TGCAGCGTCAGAAGAACGGGCGATGAGCAGTTCTTC.

The genes are TRBV7-6 and TRBJ1-1; D is uncertain. The V end was cut by 5 bases, the J end by 0 bases, with 7 bases between. The V gene's germline CDR1 is SGHVS and CDR2 FNYEAQ. CDR3 length: 13 amino acids. The CDR3 region has the DNA TGTGCCAGCAGCCGGACGGTGAACACTGAAGCTTTCTTT. It yields the protein CASSRTVNTEAFF.

The table lists this clone with a count of one. V usage is TRBV5-4 and J usage is TRBJ2-3, with TRBD2 matching 7 bases. V shed 0 bases and J 3 bases; nucleotides not matched to a gene: 10. The germline V gene encodes CDR1 SGHNT and CDR2 YYREEE (reference sequence). The CDR3 length is 17 residues. CDR3 DNA: TGTGCCAGCAGCTTGGCTCGGGCGGGAGATGGAACAGATACGCAGTATTTT. Its translation: CASSLARAGDGTDTQYF.

The chain uses TRBV21-1 and TRBJ2-5; the D call in the table, TRBD2, was not verified against the DNA. TRBV21-1 is a recognized pseudogene. This CDR3 is 14 amino acids long. CDR3 DNA sequence: TGTGCCAGCAGCCCCCGAATTGAGCCGGAGACCCAGTACTTC. Translating gives CASSPRIEPETQYF.

The chain uses TRBV19 and TRBJ2-6, with D possibly being TRBD2 (5 bases). The germline gives CDR1 LNHDA, CDR2 SQIVND (reference sequence). This CDR3 is 15 amino acids long. With 6 bases removed from V and 0 bases from J, the gap between germline ends came to 9 bases. The CDR3 protein is CASRMGSSGANVLTF. As DNA, the CDR3 is TGTGCCAGTAGGATGGGGAGCTCTGGGGCCAACGTCCTGACTTTC.

The V and J genes are TRBV29-1 and TRBJ2-7; 9 bases agree with TRBD2. V lost 4 bases, J lost 7 bases, and 5 bases stayed unmatched. The CDR3 is 12 amino acids. The germline gives CDR1 SQVTM, CDR2 ANQGSEA. CDR3 in amino acids: CSVGREGREQYF. The DNA for the CDR3 is TGCAGCGTTGGGCGGGAGGGCCGTGAGCAGTACTTC.

The chain joins TRBV28 to TRBJ1-5; 12 nucleotides line up with TRBD1. V trimming: 2 bases; J trimming: 3 bases; junction bases outside the gene matches: 2. The CDR3 length is 16 residues. Germline-derived CDR1 and CDR2 are MDHEN and SYDVKM. CDR3 sequence (DNA): TGTGCCAGCAGTTTAGGGACAGGGGGCTACAATCAGCCCCAGCATTTT. This sequence encodes CASSLGTGGYNQPQHF.